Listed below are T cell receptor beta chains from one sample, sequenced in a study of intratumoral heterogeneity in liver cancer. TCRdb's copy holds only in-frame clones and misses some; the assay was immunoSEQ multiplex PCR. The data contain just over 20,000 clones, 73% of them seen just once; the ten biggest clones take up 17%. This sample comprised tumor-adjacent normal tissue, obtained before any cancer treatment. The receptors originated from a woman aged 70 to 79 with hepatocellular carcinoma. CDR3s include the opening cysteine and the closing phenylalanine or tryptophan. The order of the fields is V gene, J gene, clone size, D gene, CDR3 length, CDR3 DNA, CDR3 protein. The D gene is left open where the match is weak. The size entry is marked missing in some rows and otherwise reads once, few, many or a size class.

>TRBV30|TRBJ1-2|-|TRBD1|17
TGTGCCTGGACCGTCCCATCGACAGGGAGGACTAACTATGGCTACACCTTC
CAWTVPSTGRTNYGYTF
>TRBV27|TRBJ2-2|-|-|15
TGTGCCAGCAGTTTCCTGGCCGCGAACACCGGGGAGCTGTTTTTT
CASSFLAANTGELFF
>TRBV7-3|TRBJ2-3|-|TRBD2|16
TGTGCCAGCAGCTCCGGGACTAGCGGGGCCACAGATACGCAGTATTTT
CASSSGTSGATDTQYF
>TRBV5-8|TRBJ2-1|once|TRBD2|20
TGTGCCAGCAGCTTGGAAGTTTCCGGGACTAGCGTCTTATCATACAATGAGCAGTTCTTC
CASSLEVSGTSVLSYNEQFF
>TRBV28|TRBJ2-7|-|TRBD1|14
TGTGCCAGCAGGGCGGGACAGGGTTATTACGAGCAGTACTTC
CASRAGQGYYEQYF
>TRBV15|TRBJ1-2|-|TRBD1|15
TGTGCCACCAGCAGTGGGACAGGGGGAAACTATGGCTACACCTTC
CATSSGTGGNYGYTF
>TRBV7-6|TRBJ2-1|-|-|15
TGTGCCAGCAGCTTAGATTATTCAGCGGCACATGAGCAGTTCTTC
CASSLDYSAAHEQFF
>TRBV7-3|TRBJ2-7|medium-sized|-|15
TGTGCCAGCAGCTCCTCGGGGGGCCCAAACTACGAGCAGTACTTC
CASSSSGGPNYEQYF
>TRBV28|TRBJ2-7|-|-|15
TGTGCCAGCAGCGACGACAGGCCTTCCTCCTACGAGCAGTACTTC
CASSDDRPSSYEQYF
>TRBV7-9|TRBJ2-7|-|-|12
TGTGCCAGCAGCTTAAGCATCTACGAGCAGTACTTC
CASSLSIYEQYF
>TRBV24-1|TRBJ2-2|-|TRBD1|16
TGTGCCACCAGTGATCCCCGGACAGGGGCCACCGGGGAGCTGTTTTTT
CATSDPRTGATGELFF
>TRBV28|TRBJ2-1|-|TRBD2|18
TGTGCCAGCAGTTCCGGACTAGCGGCCCTAATATCCTACAATGAGCAGTTCTTC
CASSSGLAALISYNEQFF
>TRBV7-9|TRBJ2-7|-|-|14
TGTGCCAGCAGCTTAGAAGGAGGGGGGCACGAGCAGTACTTC
CASSLEGGGHEQYF
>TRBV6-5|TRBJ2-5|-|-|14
TGTGCCAGCGGGGGCGGTTTGAGGGGAGAGACCCAGTACTTC
CASGGGLRGETQYF
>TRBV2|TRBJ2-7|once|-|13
TGTGCCAGCAGAAGAGGAGTCGCCTACGAGCAGTACTTC
CASRRGVAYEQYF
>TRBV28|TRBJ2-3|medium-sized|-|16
TGTGCCAGCAGTTTGGAGTTCGTGGGAGTAGTAGATACGCAGTATTTT
CASSLEFVGVVDTQYF
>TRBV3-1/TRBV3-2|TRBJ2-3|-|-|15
TGTGCCAGCAGCCAAGAACCGGGGGTAGCAGATACGCAGTATTTT
CASSQEPGVADTQYF
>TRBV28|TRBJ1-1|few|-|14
TGTGCCAGCAGTTTAAGTGAATCATGGATTGAAGCTTTCTTT
CASSLSESWIEAFF
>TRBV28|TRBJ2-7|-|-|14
TGTGCCAGCAGTTTGTCTCCTAGCTTAGTCGAGCAGTACTTC
CASSLSPSLVEQYF
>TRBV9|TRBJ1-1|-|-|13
TGTGCCAGCAGCGCGACGCCCTACACTGAAGCTTTCTTT
CASSATPYTEAFF
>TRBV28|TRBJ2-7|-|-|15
TGTGCCAGCAGTTTTCCCGGGGGACCTTTGGGGGAGCAGTACTTC
CASSFPGGPLGEQYF
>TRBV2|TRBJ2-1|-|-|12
TGTGCCAGCATGGGCGGTACCAATGAGCAGTTCTTC
CASMGGTNEQFF
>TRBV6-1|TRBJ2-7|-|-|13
TGTGCCAGCAGTGAAAGCGCGTCCTACGAGCAGTACTTC
CASSESASYEQYF
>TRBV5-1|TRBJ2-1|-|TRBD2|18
TGCGCCAGCAGCTTGGATAGCGGGGTTAGACTCGGCTACAATGAGCAGTTCTTC
CASSLDSGVRLGYNEQFF
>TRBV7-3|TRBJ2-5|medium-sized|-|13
TGTGCCAGCAGCTCCTCGAATCAAGAGACCCAGTACTTC
CASSSSNQETQYF
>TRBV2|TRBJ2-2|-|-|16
TGTGCCAGCAGTGACGTGGACTTCCTCATCACCGGGGAGCTGTTTTTT
CASSDVDFLITGELFF
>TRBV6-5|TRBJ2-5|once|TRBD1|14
TGTGCCAGCACCAGGGGGCTCGTTCAAGAGACCCAGTACTTC
CASTRGLVQETQYF
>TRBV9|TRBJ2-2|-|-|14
TGTGCCAGCAGCGGAACAAGGGGCACCGGGGAGCTGTTTTTT
CASSGTRGTGELFF
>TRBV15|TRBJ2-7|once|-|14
TGTGCCACCAGCAGAGACCAGGTAAAAAACGAGCAGTACTTC
CATSRDQVKNEQYF
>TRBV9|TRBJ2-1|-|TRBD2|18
TGTGCCAGCAGCGTGACTAGCGGAATGGCCCGGGGCTACAATGAGCAGTTCTTC
CASSVTSGMARGYNEQFF
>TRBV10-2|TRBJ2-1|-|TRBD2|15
TGCGCCAGCAGTCAAACTAGCGGGATCTACAATGAGCAGTTCTTC
CASSQTSGIYNEQFF
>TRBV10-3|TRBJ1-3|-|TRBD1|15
TGTGCCATCAGTGGTTCCGGGACAGCGGGAAACACCATATATTTT
CAISGSGTAGNTIYF
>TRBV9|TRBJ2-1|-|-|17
TGTGCCAGCAGCGTAGGACCAGGGTTTAGCTCCTACAATGAGCAGTTCTTC
CASSVGPGFSSYNEQFF
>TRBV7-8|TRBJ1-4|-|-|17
TGTGCCAGCAGCCCCCTGGGGGCTCGGCCGACCTTTGAAAAACTGTTTTTT
CASSPLGARPTFEKLFF
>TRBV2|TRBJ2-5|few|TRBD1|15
TGTGCCAGCCCGCGCGACAGGGGGCGAAGGGAGACCCAGTACTTC
CASPRDRGRRETQYF
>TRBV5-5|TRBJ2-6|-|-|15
TGTGCCAGCAGCTCAAGTCCTTCTGGGGCCAACGTCCTGACTTTC
CASSSSPSGANVLTF
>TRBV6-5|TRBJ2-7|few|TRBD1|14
TGTGCCAGCAGGAGTGGGACAGGGTTTGGCGAGCAGTACTTC
CASRSGTGFGEQYF
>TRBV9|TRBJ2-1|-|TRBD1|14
TGTGCCAGCAGCGTCGGACAGGCGTACAATGAGCAGTTCTTC
CASSVGQAYNEQFF
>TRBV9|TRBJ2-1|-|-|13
TGTGCCAGCAGCGTAGGCGGGAACAATGAGCAGTTCTTC
CASSVGGNNEQFF
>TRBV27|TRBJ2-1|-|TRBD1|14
TGTGCCAGCAGTAGAACCGACAGGGGTCATGAGCAGTTCTTC
CASSRTDRGHEQFF
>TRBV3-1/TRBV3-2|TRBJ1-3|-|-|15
TGTGCCAGCAGCCTCCGACAGCCCTCTGGAAACACCATATATTTT
CASSLRQPSGNTIYF